The T cell receptor (beta chain) described here comes from a study of neurological immune-mediated disorders. Study-level points and caveats: Across subjects, expanded clones had no CDR3 amino acid sequences in common, pointing to private repertoires in all groups. Patients with HTLV-1-associated myelopathy showed the most TCR clonal expansion. Those with multiple sclerosis showed the least, falling below healthy controls.

Worth noting for this clonotype: The antigen is not known.

The cDNA was produced through 5'RACE with 10-nucleotide random UMIs. TCRdb used MiXCR to reprocess the 5' RACE reads, holding one entry per CDR3 protein. The table includes tens of thousands of distinct CDR3 sequences, 10% to 12% detected once. Sequenced material: PBMCs. The sequence derives from a man in his 60s in good health.

The CDR3 sequence: CSAPTVCGGNTIYF. The CDR3 DNA reads as TGCAGTGCTCCTACCGTGTGTGGAGGAAACACCATATATTTT. The rearrangement uses TRBV20-1 and TRBJ1-3; D uncertain. The CDR3 covers 14 residues. Germline values: CDR1 DFQATT, CDR2 SNEGSKA (reference sequence). Trimming removed 5 bases at V and 4 bases at J, with 15 bases between.